This is a list of T cell receptor beta chains from one sample in a study of blood T cell repertoires in COVID-19. Using immunoSEQ multiplex PCR, the repertoire was profiled, and TCRdb retains in-frame clones only, with some absent. The data hold approximately 230,000 clones, with roughly nine tenths observed a single time. The sequenced material came from peripheral blood. These receptor sequences come from a man in his late teens or twenties with active or convalescent COVID-19. Each CDR3 is given with its conserved first and last residue. D genes are given only for firm matches. Clone size appears in some rows only: once, few, many, or a class for an expanded clone.

abundance	v_gene	j_gene	d_gene	CDR3nt	CDR3aa
.	TRBV6-5	TRBJ2-2	.	TGTGCCACTGTAACAGTGAACACCGGGGAGCTGTTTTTT	CATVTVNTGELFF
.	TRBV28	TRBJ2-7	TRBD1	TGTGCCAGCAAGGATGGACAGGGGTGGTACGAGCAGTACTTC	CASKDGQGWYEQYF
.	TRBV2	TRBJ1-4	TRBD1	TGTGCCAGCAGTATACAGGGGGGTTCAGAGGAAAAACTGTTTTTT	CASSIQGGSEEKLFF
.	TRBV3-1/TRBV3-2	TRBJ1-2	.	TGTGCCAGCAGCCAACGAGACGGGGCGGGGAATGGCTACACCTTC	CASSQRDGAGNGYTF
.	TRBV7-2	TRBJ2-3	TRBD2	TGTGCCAGCAGCTTGCTAGCGGGAGGGCTCGGTACGCAGTATTTT	CASSLLAGGLGTQYF
.	TRBV20-1	TRBJ2-1	TRBD2	TGCAGTGCTGGCCCGACTAGCGGGGGACTCTTC	CSAGPTSGGLF
.	TRBV7-9	TRBJ2-1	.	TGTGCCAGCAGGAAGGGGGATGAGCAGTTCTTC	CASRKGDEQFF
.	TRBV19	TRBJ1-5	.	TGTGCCAGTAGGGGGGTACAGGGTAGCAATCAGCCCCAGCATTTT	CASRGVQGSNQPQHF
.	TRBV25-1	TRBJ1-1	.	TGTGCCAGCAGTTTCACAGGATTGAACACTGAAGCTTTCTTT	CASSFTGLNTEAFF
.	TRBV27	TRBJ1-3	.	TGTGCCAGCAGTAAGCTGGCAGGGGCGGCGGGAAACACCATATATTTT	CASSKLAGAAGNTIYF
once	TRBV7-2	TRBJ2-7	.	TGTGCCAGCGCTTCGGGGTCCCTAGCCTACGAGCAGTACTTC	CASASGSLAYEQYF
.	TRBV12-3/TRBV12-4	TRBJ1-2	.	TGTGCCAGCAGTTTTCAGGGCTACTATGGCTACACCTTC	CASSFQGYYGYTF
.	TRBV6-2/TRBV6-3	TRBJ1-1	TRBD1	TGTGCCAGCAGTTCCTCCCCGGGACAGGGTTACATGAACACTGAAGCTTTCTTT	CASSSSPGQGYMNTEAFF
.	TRBV28	TRBJ1-2	.	TGTGCCAGCAGCTTCCTTGGCATAAACTATGGCTACACCTTC	CASSFLGINYGYTF
.	TRBV28	TRBJ1-4	.	TGTGCCAGCAAGCGGGCAGGTCCCGAAAAACTGTTTTTT	CASKRAGPEKLFF
.	TRBV11-2	TRBJ2-5	TRBD2	TGTGCCAGCAGCCCTGGGACTAGCGGGAAAGAGACCCAGTACTTC	CASSPGTSGKETQYF
.	TRBV6-5	TRBJ2-3	TRBD2	TGTGCCAGCAGTTACTCCGGGGGGGACACAGATACGCAGTATTTT	CASSYSGGDTDTQYF
once	TRBV7-2	TRBJ2-3	TRBD1	TGTGCCAGCAGCAAGACAGGGAGCACAGATACGCAGTATTTT	CASSKTGSTDTQYF
.	TRBV23-1	TRBJ1-5	.	TGCGCCAGCAGTCAATCGGGGCAGACAGCTAATCAGCCCCAGCATTTT	CASSQSGQTANQPQHF
.	TRBV5-4	TRBJ2-1	TRBD2	TGTGCCAGCAGCGACGGGGGGGCTTCCTACAATGAGCAGTTCTTC	CASSDGGASYNEQFF
.	TRBV13	TRBJ2-5	.	TGTGCCAGCAGCCGAAGAGTAGGGGGAGAGACCCAGTACTTC	CASSRRVGGETQYF
.	TRBV29-1	TRBJ1-2	TRBD1	TGCAGCGCCGAGGGACAGGGGATTCTCCGTGGCTACACCTTC	CSAEGQGILRGYTF
.	TRBV24-1	TRBJ2-3	TRBD1	TGTGCCACCAGTGAGACAGGGGTTTCGACAGATACGCAGTATTTT	CATSETGVSTDTQYF
once	TRBV27	TRBJ2-5	TRBD2	TGTGCCAGCAGTTTTGGGACTAGCGGGAGTATTTTAGAGACCCAGTACTTC	CASSFGTSGSILETQYF
.	TRBV4-2	TRBJ1-1	.	TGTGCCAGCAGCCACAGCGGGGATGGGAACACTGAAGCTTTCTTT	CASSHSGDGNTEAFF
.	TRBV30	TRBJ2-7	TRBD1	TGTGCCTGGAAGACAGGGGATACCTACGAGCAGTACTTC	CAWKTGDTYEQYF
.	TRBV9	TRBJ1-2	.	TGTGCCAGCAACAACGGGGAGTTTGGCGGCTACACCTTC	CASNNGEFGGYTF
.	TRBV13	TRBJ2-5	.	TGTGCCAGCAGCTTCAGGGGAGGGCAAGAGACCCAGTACTTC	CASSFRGGQETQYF
.	TRBV4-2	TRBJ2-5	.	TGTGCCAGCAGCCAAGGGGCGGGACCAAAAGAGACCCAGTACTTC	CASSQGAGPKETQYF
once	TRBV6-2/TRBV6-3	TRBJ1-2	.	TGTGCCAGCAGTGGGGACAACAACTATGGCTACACCTTC	CASSGDNNYGYTF
.	TRBV5-4	TRBJ2-7	TRBD2	TGTGCCAGCAGCTCTCGGACTAGCGGACCCTACGAGCAGTACTTC	CASSSRTSGPYEQYF
.	TRBV7-3	TRBJ1-2	TRBD1	TGTGCCAGCAGCTTAAAGCCAGGGGGTTTTGGCTACACCTTC	CASSLKPGGFGYTF
.	TRBV5-6	TRBJ1-2	.	TGTGCCAGCAGCTTGGGGGGCTCGGGTAATCTAGGCTACACCTTC	CASSLGGSGNLGYTF
.	TRBV20-1	TRBJ2-5	TRBD2	TGCAGTGCTAGTAAAGCGGGGGGCCTCCAAGAGACCCAGTACTTC	CSASKAGGLQETQYF
.	TRBV11-2	TRBJ2-1	TRBD2	TGTGCCAGCAGCTTTGCTAGCGGGAACAATGAGCAGTTCTTC	CASSFASGNNEQFF
many	TRBV6-1	TRBJ1-4	TRBD1	TGTGCCAGCAGTGAAGAACAGGGGAAGAGTGAAAAACTGTTTTTT	CASSEEQGKSEKLFF
once	TRBV19	TRBJ1-2	TRBD1	TGTGCCAGTAGTTTGACAGGGGGCTACACCTTC	CASSLTGGYTF
.	TRBV19	TRBJ1-5	TRBD1	TGTGCCACAAGTTTTGGACAGGGCAATCAGCCCCAGCATTTT	CATSFGQGNQPQHF
.	TRBV7-2	TRBJ2-1	TRBD2	TGTGCCAGCAGCCCAATAGCGGGAGTACACGATGAGCAGTTCTTC	CASSPIAGVHDEQFF
.	TRBV2	TRBJ1-1	.	TGTGCCAGCAGTGAAGCGCCGGGTGAAGCTTTCTTT	CASSEAPGEAFF
.	TRBV5-1	TRBJ1-1	TRBD1	TGCGCCAGCAGCCCGACAGGGACGGTTGAAGCTTTCTTT	CASSPTGTVEAFF
.	TRBV6-5	TRBJ1-5	.	TGTGCCAGCAGGAGCCGGGATCAGCCCCAGCATTTT	CASRSRDQPQHF
few	TRBV2	TRBJ2-7	.	TGTGCCAGCGTCAACAGGGAACTCGATAGCGAGCAGTACTTC	CASVNRELDSEQYF
.	TRBV7-8	TRBJ2-7	TRBD2	TGTGCCAGCAGCCGAACTAGCGGGGGCGGGACATACGAGCAGTACTTC	CASSRTSGGGTYEQYF
.	TRBV5-6	TRBJ2-5	TRBD2	TGTGCCAGCAGCTTGTCCGGGGGGCAAGAGACCCAGTACTTC	CASSLSGGQETQYF
.	TRBV19	TRBJ1-1	TRBD1	TGTGCCAGTAGTCCGTGGGACAGCCTTTTTGAAGCTTTCTTT	CASSPWDSLFEAFF
.	TRBV4-2	TRBJ2-5	.	TGTGCCAGCAGCCAAAGGATGGGGAGCCAAGAGACCCAGTACTTC	CASSQRMGSQETQYF
.	TRBV29-1	TRBJ2-3	.	TGCAGCGTTTTGGGGGGGCGCGACACAGATACGCAGTATTTT	CSVLGGRDTDTQYF
.	TRBV7-2	TRBJ2-5	.	TGTGCCATTTCACCCGGGGGAGAGACCCAGTACTTC	CAISPGGETQYF
.	TRBV12-5	TRBJ2-5	.	TGTGCTAGTGCCAAAAATGGAGGGGAGACCCAGTACTTC	CASAKNGGETQYF
.	TRBV12-3/TRBV12-4	TRBJ2-2	TRBD1	TGTGCCAGCACAGGGGGCGGTACCGGGGAGCTGTTTTTT	CASTGGGTGELFF
.	TRBV4-3	TRBJ1-4	.	TGCGCCAGCAGCCAAAATTTGCGGGAAAAACTGTTTTTT	CASSQNLREKLFF
.	TRBV5-1	TRBJ2-1	TRBD2	TGCGCCAGCAGCTTAGCGGGCGGGGGGGGGAATGAGCAGTTCTTC	CASSLAGGGGNEQFF
.	TRBV29-1	TRBJ2-3	TRBD2	TGCAGCGTTTTCCTAGCGGGAGGGCCGGCTACGCAGTATTTT	CSVFLAGGPATQYF
.	TRBV7-3	TRBJ1-2	TRBD1	TGTGCCAGCAGCTTAAAAGGGACAGTAGGCTACACCTTC	CASSLKGTVGYTF
.	TRBV30	TRBJ2-7	.	TGTGCCTGGAGCTTCAGGGACGAGCAGTACTTC	CAWSFRDEQYF
.	TRBV6-5	TRBJ2-7	TRBD2	TGTGCCACAGGAAACGCGGGAGGAGGCGAGCAGTACTTC	CATGNAGGGEQYF
.	TRBV19	TRBJ1-6	.	TGTGCCAGCCAAGAGGGTGTAGTCACCTATAATTCACCCCTCCACTTT	CASQEGVVTYNSPLHF
few	TRBV11-3	TRBJ2-7	.	TGTGCCAGCAGCCCCCGGGGTTGGGAGCAGTACTTC	CASSPRGWEQYF